Following are 18 T cell receptor beta chains from one sample sequenced in a study of T cell changes during pregnancy in multiple sclerosis. The data were produced by immunoSEQ multiplex PCR, yet TCRdb's version contains in-frame clones alone and is incomplete. The data contain about 38,000 clones, 90% of them singletons. Sequenced material: CD4+ T cells from peripheral blood mononuclear cells, taken in the second trimester of pregnancy. These receptors all come from a female donor with multiple sclerosis, enrolled in a pregnancy study.

This sequence joins TRBV7-3 and TRBJ2-1, with 8 bases lining up with TRBD2. Germline V gene data show CDR1 as SGHTA and CDR2 as FQGTGA. This CDR3 has 13 amino acids. The V gene end was trimmed by 6 bases and the J gene end by 6 bases; junction bases not matched to a gene: 4. CDR3 sequence reads: CASSDGGVNEQFF. For the CDR3, the DNA is TGTGCCAGCAGTGACGGGGGGGTCAATGAGCAGTTCTTC.

The chain recombines TRBV11-2 with TRBJ2-1; tentative D call: TRBD2 (6 bases). The V gene's germline CDR1 is SGHAT and CDR2 FQNNGV. V was shortened by 0 bases and J by 2 bases, with 14 bases between the two germline ends. The CDR3 length is 17 residues. The CDR3: CASSLEGGSGTYNEQFF. The CDR3 nucleotides read TGTGCCAGCAGCTTAGAGGGCGGTAGCGGTACCTACAATGAGCAGTTCTTC.

As DNA, the CDR3 is TGTGCCAGCAGCCCCAGAGCGGTACTAGCGAACAACAATGAGCAGTTCTTC. It encodes CASSPRAVLANNNEQFF. This chain connects TRBV7-2 to TRBJ2-1; 7 nucleotides align to TRBD2. Germline V lookup: CDR1 SGHTA, CDR2 FQGNSA. The V gene end was trimmed by 5 bases and the J gene end by 5 bases; junction bases not matched to a gene: 15. This CDR3 is built from 17 residues.

In its sample, this clone was seen a few times. The V and J genes are TRBV4-1 and TRBJ1-2, with 9 bases identical to TRBD1. CDR1 is MGHRA, CDR2 YSYEKL, per germline. The CDR3 contains 16 residues. V shed 1 base, J shed 2 bases, and the junction held 5 bases outside the gene matches. In DNA form, the CDR3 reads TGCGCCAGCAGCCAAGCGGGGACAGGGTCCAACTATGGCTACACCTTC. This sequence encodes CASSQAGTGSNYGYTF.

Note on this clone: The germline gene is not matched at one end of the junction; a read error may be the cause. The genes are TRBV6-1 and TRBJ2-7; 11 nucleotides line up with TRBD1. Germline CDR1 reads MNHNS; CDR2 reads SASEGT. This CDR3 is 15 amino acids long. The CDR3 protein is CASSEGQGARSEQYF. CDR3 sequence (DNA): TGTGCCAGCAGCGAAGGACAGGGGGCGCGGTCCGAGCAGTACTTC.

The V gene is TRBV7-2, the J gene TRBJ2-7; no clear D gene. The V end was cut by 3 bases, the J end by 2 bases, with 8 bases between. CDR1 and CDR2 (germline): SGHTA, FQGNSA. CDR3 length equals 13 residues. The CDR3 DNA reads TGTGCCAGCAGCTTTTCCCCTCCCTACGAGCAGTACTTC. Translated, it gives CASSFSPPYEQYF.

The J gene is TRBJ2-1, the V gene TRBV28; 8 bases match TRBD2. Germline V CDR1 and CDR2: MDHEN, SYDVKM. The CDR3 has 16 amino acids. V lost 4 bases to trimming and J lost 6 bases; unmatched junction nucleotides: 11. The CDR3 loop reads CASSSLGSGRVNEQFF. CDR3 in DNA: TGTGCCAGCAGTTCGTTAGGCAGCGGGAGAGTCAATGAGCAGTTCTTC.

The V gene is TRBV28, the J gene TRBJ2-6; D unclear. CDR3 length: 15 amino acids. CDR1 and CDR2 (germline): MDHEN, SYDVKM. Trimming removed 5 bases at V and 6 bases at J, with 14 bases between. CDR3 region: CASSPRLRAANVLTF. The CDR3 region has the DNA TGTGCCAGCAGTCCACGACTCCGAGCGGCCAACGTCCTGACTTTC.

The chain links TRBV29-1 to TRBJ2-7; a possible D gene is TRBD1 (7 bases). The CDR3 is 12 residues long. Germline V CDR1 and CDR2: SQVTM, ANQGSEA. Trimming stripped 7 bases from V and 4 bases from J, with 14 bases between. CDR3 region: CSGMTGRYEQYF. CDR3 sequence (DNA): TGCAGCGGGATGACAGGGAGGTACGAGCAGTACTTC.

The V and J genes are TRBV16 and TRBJ2-7, with TRBD2 identical over 8 bases. The length of the CDR3 is 14 residues. The ends lost 1 base at V and 3 bases at J; junction bases unmatched: 2. Looked up from germline, CDR1 is KGHSY and CDR2 is FQNENV. CDR3 sequence: CASSQLGLVYEQYF. The CDR3 DNA sequence: TGTGCCAGCAGCCAATTGGGACTAGTCTACGAGCAGTACTTC.

The rearrangement uses TRBV5-4 and TRBJ1-4; the match to TRBD1 covers 7 bases. CDR1 and CDR2 (germline): SGHNT, YYREEE (reference sequence). This CDR3 is 14 amino acids long. V lost 2 bases and J lost 4; bases outside the gene matches: 2. CDR3 bases: TGTGCCAGCAGCTTACAGGGGATTAATGAAAAACTGTTTTTT. The encoded protein is CASSLQGINEKLFF.

This chain uses TRBV6-1 with TRBJ2-5; D is undetermined. From germline, CDR1 is MNHNS and CDR2 SASEGT. V was clipped by 9 bases and J by 1 base, with 18 bases between them. CDR3 length: 15 residues. CDR3: CASASPTVLQETQYF. The CDR3 region has the DNA TGTGCCAGTGCCTCTCCCACAGTTCTCCAAGAGACCCAGTACTTC.

This clone was observed once. The J gene is TRBJ2-7, the V gene TRBV4-1; 11 bases fit TRBD2. The CDR3 extends over 18 amino acids. V was clipped by 1 base and J by 6 bases; unmatched bases: 14. Germline CDR1 reads MGHRA; CDR2 reads YSYEKL. The CDR3 nucleotides are TGCGCCAGCAGCCAAGCCCTCAAGGGCGGGACTAGCGGCGTCGAGCAGTACTTC. Translated, it gives CASSQALKGGTSGVEQYF.

This clone came up once. The V call is TRBV9, the J call TRBJ2-3, with 13 bases that match TRBD2. CDR1 is SGDLS and CDR2 is YYNGEE in the germline V gene. V gave up 3 bases and J gave up 0 bases; unmatched junction bases: 7. This CDR3 has 18 residues. In DNA form, the CDR3 reads TGTGCCAGCAGCGGGGGGTTACTAGCGGGAGGGAGCACAGATACGCAGTATTTT. Translated: CASSGGLLAGGSTDTQYF.

This CDR3 reads CASRRESSYNEQFF. The DNA for the CDR3 is TGCGCCAGCAGAAGAGAGAGCTCCTACAATGAGCAGTTCTTC. V is TRBV5-1 and J is TRBJ2-1; D remains ambiguous. Germline V gene data show CDR1 as SGHRS and CDR2 as YFSETQ. This CDR3 is 14 amino acids long. Deletions cut 5 bases from V and 0 bases from J, with 9 bases between.

CDR3 bases: TGCGCCAGCACGGGAGGAGGGGGGAAGGAGACCCAGTACTTC. This encodes CASTGGGGKETQYF. V is TRBV5-1 and J is TRBJ2-5; possibly TRBD2 for D (7 bases). Germline loops: CDR1 SGHRS, CDR2 YFSETQ. The CDR3 runs to 14 residues. Trimming took off 6 bases at V and 5 bases at J, with 17 bases between the two ends.

The V call is TRBV28, the J call TRBJ2-7; 7 bases agree with TRBD2. With 6 bases clipped from V and 5 bases from J, the junction kept 10 bases outside the gene matches. This CDR3 is 14 amino acids long. Germline values: CDR1 MDHEN, CDR2 SYDVKM. The CDR3 protein is CASRHGGVLNEQYF. The CDR3 nucleotides read TGTGCCAGCAGACATGGGGGGGTTCTGAACGAGCAGTACTTC.

J is TRBJ1-2 and V is TRBV11-2; D is undetermined. Germline CDR1 and CDR2: SGHAT and FQNNGV. The CDR3 runs 13 residues. The ends were cut back, 5 bases at V and 2 bases at J, with 9 bases in the middle. The CDR3 protein is CASSPTYNYGYTF. In nucleotides, the CDR3 is TGTGCCAGCAGCCCTACGTACAACTATGGCTACACCTTC.